A selection of T cell receptor beta chains follows, all from one sample in a study of identical twins. In TCRdb, the 5' RACE reads were re-called with MiXCR into one record per CDR3 protein. The sample includes over 600,000 distinct CDR3 sequences, around 20% seen only once; the top ten take over 4%. These sequences were also reported in another study, on T cells expressing NK-cell markers.

Sequenced input: PBMCs. All receptors come from a young woman in good health. CDR3s include the opening cysteine and the closing phenylalanine or tryptophan. The order of the fields is J gene, V gene, clone size, D gene, CDR3 protein, CDR3 DNA. The D gene is left open where the match is weak. Clone size is stated in some rows and not others, as once, few, many or a class when expanded.

>TRBJ2-7|TRBV3-1|NA|TRBD1
CASRMTGTYEQYF
TGTGCCAGCAGAATGACAGGGACCTACGAGCAGTACTTC
>TRBJ2-7|TRBV7-2|NA|NA
CASSLGGVATYEQYF
TGTGCCAGCAGCTTAGGGGGGGTGGCCACCTACGAGCAGTACTTC
>TRBJ1-1|TRBV10-3|NA|TRBD1
CAISGGTGGALTEAFF
TGTGCCATCAGTGGGGGGACAGGGGGCGCGTTAACTGAAGCTTTCTTT
>TRBJ1-1|TRBV11-2|NA|NA
CASRVGLMNTEAFF
TGTGCCAGCAGAGTCGGCCTGATGAACACTGAAGCTTTCTTT
>TRBJ2-7|TRBV7-9|NA|NA
CASSLGRRDGYEQYF
TGTGCCAGCAGCTTAGGTCGTAGGGACGGCTACGAGCAGTACTTC
>TRBJ2-7|TRBV6-5|NA|TRBD1
CASSFLRQGRPYEQYF
TGTGCCAGCAGTTTTCTACGACAGGGGAGACCCTACGAGCAGTACTTC
>TRBJ1-2|TRBV29-1|many|NA
CSVHGGGGYTF
TGCAGCGTCCACGGAGGAGGTGGCTACACCTTC
>TRBJ2-5|TRBV7-2|NA|NA
CASSSLGTFQETQYF
TGTGCCAGCAGCTCACTCGGGACTTTCCAAGAGACCCAGTACTTC
>TRBJ2-7|TRBV7-9|few|NA
CASSFLRGPSYEQYF
TGTGCCAGCAGCTTCCTGCGGGGGCCCTCCTACGAGCAGTACTTC
>TRBJ2-2|TRBV20-1|NA|NA
CSATEADTGELFF
TGCAGCGCCACAGAGGCGGACACCGGGGAGCTGTTTTTT
>TRBJ2-2|TRBV3-1|NA|NA
CASSPMGGMNTGELFF
TGTGCCAGCAGCCCGATGGGCGGGATGAACACCGGGGAGCTGTTTTTT
>TRBJ2-7|TRBV20-1|NA|NA
CSAREGGNYYEQYF
TGCAGTGCTAGAGAAGGCGGGAACTACTACGAGCAGTACTTC
>TRBJ2-2|TRBV27|NA|TRBD2
CASSGLAGTQRNTGELFF
TGTGCCAGCAGTGGACTAGCGGGCACCCAACGGAACACCGGGGAGCTGTTTTTT
>TRBJ1-6|TRBV6-1|few|NA
CASSLSGMGNSPLHF
TGTGCCAGCAGCCTTTCCGGGATGGGGAATTCACCCCTCCACTTT
>TRBJ2-1|TRBV13|few|NA
CASSWGGGDEQFF
TGTGCCAGCAGCTGGGGAGGGGGGGATGAGCAGTTCTTC
>TRBJ2-3|TRBV10-3|few|NA
CAIRGGGADTQYF
TGTGCCATCCGTGGGGGGGGCGCAGATACGCAGTATTTT
>TRBJ1-1|TRBV29-1|NA|NA
CSVGMGGNTEAFF
TGCAGCGTTGGTATGGGCGGGAACACTGAAGCTTTCTTT
>TRBJ2-7|TRBV6-5|NA|NA
CASSYSGSPYEQYF
TGTGCCAGCAGTTACTCGGGTTCCCCCTACGAGCAGTACTTC
>TRBJ1-1|TRBV7-9|many|NA
CASSSNLSGGEAFF
TGTGCCAGCAGCTCGAACCTCTCTGGGGGTGAAGCTTTCTTT
>TRBJ1-1|TRBV20-1|few|NA
CSALVSVGAFF
TGCAGTGCGCTAGTGTCCGTAGGAGCTTTCTTT
>TRBJ2-7|TRBV12-3/TRBV12-4|many|NA
CASSLRLEHEQYF
TGTGCCAGCAGTTTACGACTAGAGCACGAGCAGTACTTC
>TRBJ2-7|TRBV5-6|many|NA
CASSLRVYEQYF
TGTGCCAGCAGCTTGCGGGTCTACGAGCAGTACTTC
>TRBJ2-7|TRBV10-2|NA|NA
CAKFLARSSYEQYF
TGCGCCAAGTTTCTCGCCCGGAGCTCCTACGAGCAGTACTTC
>TRBJ2-7|TRBV29-1|few|NA
CSVEPTGDYEQYF
TGCAGCGTTGAACCCACAGGTGACTACGAGCAGTACTTC
>TRBJ2-1|TRBV20-1|few|TRBD2
CSASGKVGNEQFF
TGCAGTGCGAGCGGGAAAGTCGGGAATGAGCAGTTCTTC
>TRBJ2-7|TRBV7-9|NA|NA
CASSPPANEQYF
TGTGCCAGCAGTCCCCCGGCAAACGAGCAGTACTTC
>TRBJ2-5|TRBV20-1|NA|TRBD2
CSRAGGPQETQYF
TGCAGTCGTGCGGGGGGGCCCCAGGAGACCCAGTACTTC